This T cell receptor (beta chain) was found in a study of T cells in Graves' hyperthyroidism and ophthalmopathy. Amplified regions were TCR beta CDR3 sequences from RNA transcripts. Researchers ran a first-round RT-PCR on the TCR CDR3 using the HTBI primer set. TCRdb itself ran the multiplex PCR reads through MiXCR, one entry per CDR3 protein. The sample gives some 300,000 distinct CDR3 sequences, around a sixth of which show up once; approximately 33% is in the top ten. Trimming pared 3 bases from V and 1 base from J, leaving 7 bases between. Germline V gene data show CDR1 as LNHDA and CDR2 as SQIVND (reference sequence). The CDR3 spans 13 residues.

This chain uses TRBV19 with TRBJ2-7; tentatively, D is TRBD2 (5 bases). The sequencing input was blood. The receptor's source is a man aged 25-45 years with Graves' hyperthyroidism. The CDR3 DNA reads as TGTGCCAGTAGTATGTCGGGGTCCTACGAGCAGTACTTC. Residues: CASSMSGSYEQYF.